One and the same sample provided the 13 T cell receptor beta chains below, sequenced in a study of graft-versus-host responses after intestinal transplantation. Sequencing was performed with immunoSEQ multiplex PCR; in TCRdb, only in-frame clones are kept and a portion is missing. The sample contains 21,000 or so clones, 55% to 60% of which appear only once. Sequenced material: alloreactive CD4+ T cells from a mixed lymphocyte reaction culture, taken before intestinal transplant. Subset of the sample: CFSE-low proliferating T cells sorted from approximately 6-day pre-transplant mixed lymphocyte reaction (GvH or HvG direction). Receptor source: a human patient who received an intestinal transplant.

This clone is a singleton in its sample. The chain is built from TRBV5-1 and TRBJ1-4; 8 bases align to TRBD1. The CDR3 is 13 amino acids. With 4 bases clipped from V and 8 bases from J, the junction kept 4 bases outside the gene matches. Germline CDR1 is SGHRS and CDR2 is YFSETQ. The CDR3 loop reads CASSVTGEEKLFF. The CDR3, as DNA: TGCGCCAGCAGCGTGACAGGGGAGGAAAAACTGTTTTTT.

The CDR3, as DNA: TGTGCCATCAGTGAGGGGGTCCCCGCGGGGCCCCAAGAGACCCAGTACTTC. This translates into CAISEGVPAGPQETQYF. The chain employs TRBV10-3 and TRBJ2-5; D perhaps matches TRBD2 (6 bases). There are 17 residues in the CDR3. With 2 bases removed from V and 1 base from J, the gap between germline ends came to 17 bases. Per the germline V gene, CDR1 is ENHRY and CDR2 is SYGVKD.

This clone was detected only a few times. The chain uses TRBV15 and TRBJ1-5; 9 bases are shared with TRBD1. V was pared by 8 bases and J by 4 bases, with 6 bases of the junction left unmatched. Germline V gives CDR1 LNHNV, CDR2 YYDKDF (reference sequence). This CDR3 comprises 14 residues. For the CDR3, the DNA is TGTGCCACCCGCGACGGACAGGGGAATCAGCCCCAGCATTTT. As protein: CATRDGQGNQPQHF. The variable domain in full, with the rest retrieved from reference TRBV15 and TRBJ1-5, is DAMVIQNPRYQVTQFGKPVTLSCSQTLNHNVMYWYQQKSSQAPKLLFHYYDKDFNNEADTPDNFQSRRPNTSFCFLDIRSPGLGDTAMYLCATRDGQGNQPQHFGDGTRLSIL.

This clone was seen once. The chain uses TRBV5-1 and TRBJ2-1; maybe TRBD1 (6 bases). Germline CDR1 reads SGHRS; CDR2 reads YFSETQ. The CDR3 has 14 amino acids. V was pared by 4 bases and J by 1 base, with 9 bases between. The CDR3 region has the DNA TGCGCCAGCAGCCGACAGGATTCCTACAATGAGCAGTTCTTC. It codes for CASSRQDSYNEQFF. Looking up the rest from reference TRBV5-1 and TRBJ2-1 gives the full variable domain: KAGVTQTPRYLIKTRGQQVTLSCSPISGHRSVSWYQQTPGQGLQFLFEYFSETQRNKGNFPGRFSGRQFSNSRSEMNVSTLELGDSALYLCASSRQDSYNEQFFGPGTRLTVL.

The chain has TRBV6-6 and TRBJ1-2, with TRBD1 matching over 9 bases. From germline, CDR1 is MNHNY and CDR2 SVGAGI (reference sequence). This CDR3 comprises 16 residues. V shed 2 bases, J shed 6 bases, and the junction held 10 bases outside the gene matches. CDR3 coding DNA: TGTGCCAGCAGTTACAGTGTGCGGACAGGGGTTCATGGCTACACCTTC. Protein: CASSYSVRTGVHGYTF.

V gene TRBV5-4 combines with J gene TRBJ2-2; 12 positions agree with TRBD1. V gave up 4 bases and J gave up 5 bases; unmatched junction bases: 9. CDR1 is SGHNT and CDR2 is YYREEE in the germline V gene (reference sequence). CDR3 length equals 17 residues. The CDR3 DNA is TGTGCCAGCAGCCTCCGGGGACAGGGGGCGCGAACCGGGGAGCTGTTTTTT. This gives the protein CASSLRGQGARTGELFF.

V usage is TRBV6-6 and J usage is TRBJ2-1, with D perhaps TRBD1 (6 bases). The V gene's germline CDR1 is MNHNY and CDR2 SVGAGI (reference sequence). This CDR3 is built from 14 residues. Trimming removed 6 bases from V and 4 bases from J, with 13 bases in between. The CDR3 is CASSWTVGYNEQFF. The CDR3 DNA sequence: TGTGCCAGCAGCTGGACAGTAGGGTACAATGAGCAGTTCTTC.

This clone turned up a few times. The chain is built from TRBV4-3 and TRBJ2-1; 10 bases fit TRBD1. Germline-derived CDR1 and CDR2 are LGHNA and YSLEER. The CDR3 has 17 amino acids. With V trimmed by 2 bases and J by 7 bases, 11 bases remained unmatched. The CDR3 loop reads CASSQRWGQGLRNEQFF. The CDR3 DNA is TGCGCCAGCAGCCAAAGATGGGGACAGGGGTTGCGAAATGAGCAGTTCTTC.

V gene TRBV25-1 combines with J gene TRBJ1-2, with D tentatively TRBD1 (6 bases). In germline, CDR1 is MGHDK, CDR2 SYGVNS. This CDR3 region has 14 residues. V was trimmed by 3 bases and J by 3 bases, leaving 11 bases between them. The CDR3 reads CASSDRGRYYGYTF. Here the CDR3 DNA reads TGTGCCAGCAGTGACAGGGGTCGGTACTATGGCTACACCTTC.

This chain links TRBV7-2 with TRBJ1-2; no definite D call. The CDR3 contains 12 residues. Trimming pared 2 bases from V and 8 bases from J, leaving 9 bases between. Germline loops: CDR1 SGHTA, CDR2 FQGNSA. The DNA of the CDR3 is TGTGCCAGCAGCTTAATGGGCTCGGGCTACACCTTC. Translating gives CASSLMGSGYTF.

The chain uses TRBV19 and TRBJ1-1; TRBD1 aligns across 8 bases. V shed 4 bases, J shed 10 bases, and the junction held 11 bases outside the gene matches. Germline-derived CDR1 and CDR2 are LNHDA and SQIVND (reference sequence). The CDR3 loop spans 14 amino acids. The CDR3, as DNA: TGTGCCAGTAGTACCCCCGGACAGGGTCAGAGAGCTTTCTTT. This codes for CASSTPGQGQRAFF.

The rearrangement uses TRBV2 and TRBJ2-7, with D perhaps matching TRBD2 (6 bases). With 6 bases removed from V and 4 bases from J, the gap between germline ends came to 16 bases. CDR3 length: 14 residues. Germline-derived CDR1 and CDR2 are SNHLY and FYNNEI. Here the CDR3 DNA reads TGTGCCAGCAGGGAGTCGGAGGGCACTTACGAGCAGTACTTC. This encodes CASRESEGTYEQYF. Using reference TRBV2 and TRBJ2-7 for the parts outside the CDR3, the full variable domain is EPEVTQTPSHQVTQMGQEVILRCVPISNHLYFYWYRQILGQKVEFLVSFYNNEISEKSEIFDDQFSVERPDGSNFTLKIRSTKLEDSAMYFCASRESEGTYEQYFGPGTRLTVT.

The chain joins TRBV6-1 to TRBJ2-6, with TRBD1 matching 7 bases. The CDR3 sequence is 15 residues long. V dropped 10 bases and J dropped 2; count of bases not matched to a gene: 8. Germline V gene sequence: CDR1 MNHNS, CDR2 SASEGT. The CDR3 spells CATSFTGAGANVLTF. CDR3 nucleotide sequence: TGTGCCACCTCATTTACAGGGGCTGGGGCCAACGTCCTGACTTTC.